The TCR beta chain described here comes from a study of graft-versus-host responses after intestinal transplantation. The study's findings and limits: Recipient-marrow GvH clones were detected, some having first appeared in ileum or blood.

In this sample, this clone turned up a few times. Sequencing was performed with immunoSEQ multiplex PCR; in TCRdb, only in-frame clones are kept and a portion is missing. In the table there are approximately 3,000 clones, 31% of which are singletons. This CDR3 region has 15 residues. V trimming: 4 bases; J trimming: 1 base; junction bases outside the gene matches: 2. The germline V gene has CDR1 SGHTA and CDR2 FQGNSA. Plates contained around 200,000 CFSE-labeled responder cells and around 200,000 irradiated, violet-dye-labeled stimulator cells. Upon completion of the reaction, proliferating CFSE-low responders, both CD3+CD4+ and CD3+CD8+, were sorted.

This TCR came from a human patient who was an organ donor for intestinal transplantation. This rearrangement joins TRBV7-2 to TRBJ2-2, with 8 bases lining up with TRBD2. This specimen was alloreactive CD4+ T cells from a mixed lymphocyte reaction culture, taken before transplantation. Subset noted: CFSE-low proliferating T cells sorted from roughly six-day pre-transplant mixed lymphocyte reaction (GvH or HvG direction). The CDR3 coding sequence is TGTGCCAGCAGCTACAGCGGGGGGAACACCGGGGAGCTGTTTTTT. This codes for CASSYSGGNTGELFF. Full variable domain (rest looked up from reference TRBV7-2 and TRBJ2-2): GAGVSQSPSNKVTEKGKDVELRCDPISGHTALYWYRQSLGQGLEFLIYFQGNSAPDKSGLPSDRFSAERTGGSVSTLTIQRTQQEDSAVYLCASSYSGGNTGELFFGEGSRLTVL.